The TCR beta chain described here comes from a study of OX40 agonist ivuxolimab in advanced cancers. For the study at large: A mean age of roughly 60 years, range roughly 20 to 79, was recorded, and 70% to 85% were male.

The method was immunoSEQ multiplex PCR; TCRdb's version includes in-frame clones alone and lacks a portion of them. The repertoire holds tens of thousands of clones, around 90% seen once, with about 5% in the top ten. Trimming left V 6 bases short and J 7 bases short, with 13 bases between. This CDR3 has 12 amino acids. Germline V lookup: CDR1 SNHLY, CDR2 FYNNEI. This clonotype was obtained from an adult with an advanced solid tumor such as melanoma, head and neck, liver or kidney cancer. Sequencing was performed on CD4+ or CD8+ T cells sorted from blood, taken in a trial of the OX40 agonist ivuxolimab. V gene TRBV2 combines with J gene TRBJ2-7; TRBD2 might be the D (5 bases). CDR3 region: CASRPDRGEQYF. The CDR3, as DNA: TGTGCCAGCAGACCAGACCGGGGAGAGCAGTACTTC.